The 10 T cell receptor beta chains below come from one sample, sequenced in a study of shared clonotypes between healthy human individuals. The naive CD8 population came from CD45RO-negative cells selected for CCR7, without terminally differentiated effector memory CD45RA+ cells. Sequencing was performed with immunoSEQ multiplex PCR; in TCRdb, only in-frame clones are kept and a portion is missing. The sample contains about 2 million clones, roughly 95% of which appear only once. Sequenced input: naive CD8+ T cells sorted from blood. The source is a man aged 18 to 35 in good health.

V gene TRBV15 combines with J gene TRBJ2-1; 9 nucleotides line up with TRBD1. This CDR3 comprises 15 residues. V lost 1 base to trimming and J lost 8 bases; unmatched junction nucleotides: 6. From germline, CDR1 is LNHNV and CDR2 YYDKDF (reference sequence). This chain's CDR3 is CATSRGWTGADEQFF. The CDR3 DNA reads as TGTGCCACCAGCAGAGGGTGGACAGGGGCGGATGAGCAGTTCTTC.

This sequence joins TRBV6-1 and TRBJ2-1; 7 bases map to TRBD1. The CDR3 has 15 residues. J lost 0 bases, V lost 6 bases, and 5 bases had no gene match. Germline V gene lookup returns CDR1 MNHNS and CDR2 SASEGT. CDR3 coding DNA: TGTGCCAGCAGGCTCCGGGACAGCTCCTACAATGAGCAGTTCTTC. The encoded protein is CASRLRDSSYNEQFF.

The gene calls are TRBV5-4 and TRBJ2-5; D remains unclear. The CDR3 extends over 14 amino acids. Germline CDR1 is SGHNT and CDR2 is YYREEE (reference sequence). V gave up 2 bases and J gave up 3 bases, with 11 bases separating them. For the CDR3, the DNA is TGTGCCAGCAGCTTCGCCTCAGCCGAAGAGACCCAGTACTTC. Amino acid sequence: CASSFASAEETQYF.

The chain recombines TRBV4-3 with TRBJ2-7; D is perhaps TRBD1 or TRBD2 (5 bases each). Germline-derived CDR1 and CDR2 are LGHNA and YSLEER. The CDR3 contains 17 residues. V lost 1 base, J lost 3 bases, and 19 bases lay in between. In DNA, the CDR3 is TGCGCCAGCAGCCAAGCCCCTCTTTTTGGGGGAATCTACGAGCAGTACTTC. Its translation: CASSQAPLFGGIYEQYF.

In DNA form, the CDR3 reads TGTGCCACCAGCAGAGATAAGGGCAGATCGAACACCGGGGAGCTGTTTTTT. Protein product: CATSRDKGRSNTGELFF. This rearrangement joins TRBV15 to TRBJ2-2; D ambiguous. This CDR3 is 17 amino acids long. Trimming shortened V by 0 bases and J by 0 bases, and 11 bases separated the two germline ends. Germline values: CDR1 LNHNV, CDR2 YYDKDF (reference sequence). Drawing the rest from reference TRBV15 and TRBJ2-2, the complete variable domain is DAMVIQNPRYQVTQFGKPVTLSCSQTLNHNVMYWYQQKSSQAPKLLFHYYDKDFNNEADTPDNFQSRRPNTSFCFLDIRSPGLGDTAMYLCATSRDKGRSNTGELFFGEGSRLTVL.

This CDR3 reads CASSLVPSALNNEQFF. Here the CDR3 DNA reads TGTGCCAGCAGTTTGGTACCGTCGGCACTTAACAATGAGCAGTTCTTC. The chain is built from TRBV28 and TRBJ2-1; D is unresolved. This CDR3 spans 16 amino acids. Per the germline V gene, CDR1 is MDHEN and CDR2 is SYDVKM. Trimming removed 3 bases from V and 5 bases from J, with 17 bases in between.

The chain combines TRBV2 with TRBJ1-2; no firm D call. This CDR3 is built from 15 residues. Deletions cut 2 bases from V and 1 base from J, with 11 bases between. Germline loops: CDR1 SNHLY, CDR2 FYNNEI. The CDR3 loop is CASSEIGRDNYGYTF. The CDR3 DNA sequence: TGTGCCAGCAGTGAAATCGGACGGGATAACTATGGCTACACCTTC.

This chain joins TRBV19 and TRBJ2-2; D uncertain. The CDR3 runs 15 residues. Germline V lookup: CDR1 LNHDA, CDR2 SQIVND (reference sequence). The V end lost 3 bases, the J end lost 2 bases, and 10 bases lay between the germline ends. As DNA, the CDR3 is TGTGCCAGTAGTATCGGGCCATTCAACACCGGGGAGCTGTTTTTT. The encoded protein is CASSIGPFNTGELFF.

Of note for this clone: Within the sample, other DNA sequences also encode this same CDR3. V gene TRBV4-3 combines with J gene TRBJ2-7, with TRBD1 matching 9 bases. The germline CDR1 and CDR2 sequences are LGHNA and YSLEER. Germline trimming cut 5 bases from V and 0 bases from J; bases unmatched to any gene: 2. The length of the CDR3 is 14 residues. CDR3 loop: CASSSGQGSYEQYF. The CDR3 DNA follows: TGCGCCAGCAGCTCGGGACAGGGCTCCTACGAGCAGTACTTC.

J is TRBJ2-3 and V is TRBV21-1; the table's D call TRBD2 went unverified against the DNA. TRBV21-1 is listed as a pseudogene. The CDR3 is 16 residues long. The CDR3 spells CAREEAGGKSTDTQYF. CDR3 in DNA: TGTGCTCGCGAGGAAGCGGGAGGGAAGAGCACAGATACGCAGTATTTT.